One sample yielded the 28 T cell receptor beta chains listed below, sequenced in a study of blood T cell repertoires in COVID-19. Libraries were prepared by immunoSEQ multiplex PCR; TCRdb keeps only in-frame clonotypes and omits some of them. The sample lists about 65,000 clones, 70% to 90% occurring once. The sample taken for sequencing was peripheral blood. These receptors all stem from an older man with acute or convalescent COVID-19.

The chain recombines TRBV9 with TRBJ2-7; 7 bases align to TRBD1. J lost 0 bases, V lost 7 bases, and 7 bases had no gene match. Germline CDR1 is SGDLS and CDR2 is YYNGEE. The CDR3 runs 14 residues. CDR3 protein: CASAGDRSSYEQYF. In DNA form, the CDR3 reads TGTGCCAGCGCCGGGGACAGAAGCTCCTACGAGCAGTACTTC.

The chain employs TRBV19 and TRBJ2-7; 12 bases line up with TRBD1. Germline V gene sequence: CDR1 LNHDA, CDR2 SQIVND (reference sequence). The CDR3 totals 15 residues. The ends lost 4 bases at V and 4 bases at J; junction bases unmatched: 5. Written as DNA, the CDR3 is TGTGCCAGTAGTAGTCCGGGACAGGGGGCGTACGAGCAGTACTTC. Protein sequence: CASSSPGQGAYEQYF.

The J gene is TRBJ2-3, the V gene TRBV3-1 (or the pseudogene TRBV3-2); 8 bases line up with TRBD2. CDR1 and CDR2 (germline): LGHDT, YNNKEL (reference sequence). The CDR3 spans 12 residues. The junction had 1 base not matched to a gene; V was cut back by 0 bases and J by 11 bases. The CDR3 loop is CASSQDRGGQYF. The CDR3 nucleotides are TGTGCCAGCAGCCAAGATCGGGGGGGGCAGTATTTT.

DNA for the CDR3: TGTGCCAGCAGCTCCGACAGTATAGACTATGGCTACACCTTC. It translates to CASSSDSIDYGYTF. The genes are TRBV7-9 and TRBJ1-2, with D perhaps TRBD1 (5 bases). The CDR3 extends over 14 amino acids. Deletions cut 4 bases from V and 3 bases from J, with 12 bases between. Germline CDR1 SEHNR, CDR2 FQNEAQ (reference sequence).

V and J are TRBV3-1 (or the pseudogene TRBV3-2) and TRBJ1-2, with TRBD1 identical over 7 bases. This CDR3 region has 15 residues. Germline loops: CDR1 LGHDT, CDR2 YNNKEL (reference sequence). The junction had 7 bases not matched to a gene; V was cut back by 4 bases and J by 2 bases. The CDR3 loop is CASSPLDRANYGYTF. The DNA for the CDR3 is TGTGCCAGCAGCCCGCTCGACAGGGCCAACTATGGCTACACCTTC.

This clone was seen a few times. This chain connects TRBV28 to TRBJ1-1, with D possibly matching TRBD1 (6 bases). The CDR3 covers 13 residues. Germline assignment: CDR1 MDHEN and CDR2 SYDVKM. V shed 5 bases and J shed 10 bases, with 17 bases lying between them. CDR3 DNA: TGTGCCAGCAGTCCGCCGGTTCAACAGGGAGCTTTCTTT. This codes for CASSPPVQQGAFF.

The chain recombines TRBV27 with TRBJ1-2; D not certain. CDR3 length: 15 residues. V lost 5 bases and J 2 bases, leaving 15 bases between the germline ends. Germline assignment: CDR1 MNHEY and CDR2 SMNVEV (reference sequence). Written as DNA, the CDR3 is TGTGCCAGCAGTCCGGGAAGAGGATTAAACTATGGCTACACCTTC. This encodes CASSPGRGLNYGYTF.

The genes are TRBV6-1 and TRBJ2-4, with 10 bases identical to TRBD1. The CDR3 consists of 16 residues. V gave up 3 bases and J gave up 5 bases; unmatched junction bases: 7. Germline V gene lookup returns CDR1 MNHNS and CDR2 SASEGT. The CDR3 region is CASSDLDRGDQNIQYF. CDR3 DNA: TGTGCCAGCAGTGACTTGGACAGGGGGGACCAAAACATTCAGTACTTC.

This rearrangement joins TRBV3-1 (or the pseudogene TRBV3-2) to TRBJ2-7; TRBD2 matches 7 bases. CDR1 is LGHDT, CDR2 YNNKEL, per germline (reference sequence). The CDR3 length is 15 residues. After removal of 3 bases from V and 3 bases from J, the junction contained 8 bases not matched to a gene. Here the CDR3 reads CASSHMGLSLYEQYF. CDR3 bases: TGTGCCAGCAGCCACATGGGACTATCCCTCTACGAGCAGTACTTC.

This clone was found once. The chain couples TRBV10-2 to TRBJ1-4, with D possibly TRBD1 on 6 matching bases. V was clipped by 6 bases and J by 0 bases, with 23 bases between them. This CDR3 is 19 amino acids long. Germline CDR1 reads WSHSY; CDR2 reads SAAADI. The DNA of the CDR3 is TGCGCCAGCAGCAATCCTGCGGGGGGCGAGGGTCCAACTAATGAAAAACTGTTTTTT. This sequence encodes CASSNPAGGEGPTNEKLFF.

This clone was seen once. The rearrangement joins TRBV27 to TRBJ1-6; no clear D. The ends were cut back, 3 bases at V and 7 bases at J, with 10 bases in the middle. This CDR3 is 14 amino acids long. Germline CDR1 and CDR2: MNHEY and SMNVEV (reference sequence). CDR3 sequence: CASSFSFRNSPLHF. In DNA form, the CDR3 reads TGTGCCAGCAGTTTTAGCTTTAGGAATTCACCCCTCCACTTT.

The gene calls are TRBV6-5 and TRBJ2-7, with 13 bases that match TRBD2. The CDR3 loop spans 14 amino acids. Germline-derived CDR1 and CDR2 are MNHEY and SVGAGI. Trimming cost V 5 bases and J 2 bases; bases outside gene matches: 0. CDR3 amino acids: CASSTSGGAYEQYF. CDR3 in DNA: TGTGCCAGCAGTACTAGCGGGGGGGCCTACGAGCAGTACTTC.

J is TRBJ2-5 and V is TRBV9; D remains unclear. Trimming took off 2 bases at V and 1 base at J, with 9 bases between the two ends. Germline values: CDR1 SGDLS, CDR2 YYNGEE. The length of the CDR3 is 14 residues. This CDR3 reads CASSVSIFQETQYF. Written as DNA, the CDR3 is TGTGCCAGCAGCGTTTCCATTTTCCAAGAGACCCAGTACTTC.

In the case of this clone: The junction differs from germline at one of its ends, possibly a read error. The rearrangement links TRBV12-3 or TRBV12-4 to TRBJ1-1, with TRBD1 identical over 7 bases. The CDR3 has 12 residues. The CDR3 DNA is TGTGCCAGCAGTTTTAAGGACAGGAGACTTTTATTT. This encodes CASSFKDRRLLF.

The chain uses TRBV5-1 and TRBJ1-2; 8 positions agree with TRBD1. CDR1 is SGHRS, CDR2 YFSETQ, per germline. CDR3 size: 17 residues. V shed 0 bases and J 2 bases; nucleotides not matched to a gene: 9. DNA of the CDR3: TGCGCCAGCAGCTTGGGTCCCCTACAGGGGGTGAACTATGGCTACACCTTC. It codes for CASSLGPLQGVNYGYTF.

The CDR3 is CASSLVRAQGGVEKLFF. In DNA, the CDR3 is TGTGCCAGCAGCTTAGTTCGTGCCCAGGGTGGCGTCGAAAAACTGTTTTTT. V and J are TRBV7-6 and TRBJ1-4; a weak D match, TRBD1 (5 bases). The germline V gene has CDR1 SGHVS and CDR2 FNYEAQ. The CDR3 loop spans 17 amino acids. Trimming cost V 1 base and J 8 bases, with 20 bases left between them.

This rearrangement joins TRBV19 to TRBJ1-3, with D maybe TRBD1 (5 bases). Trimming shortened V by 4 bases and J by 3 bases, and 13 bases separated the two germline ends. There are 15 residues in the CDR3. In germline, CDR1 is LNHDA, CDR2 SQIVND (reference sequence). CDR3 sequence (DNA): TGTGCCAGTAGTACCGCAGGGCTGGTTGGAAACACCATATATTTT. Its translation is CASSTAGLVGNTIYF.

The V gene is TRBV9, the J gene TRBJ1-1; D is unresolved. CDR1 is SGDLS, CDR2 YYNGEE, per germline. The V and J ends lost 0 bases and 1 base respectively, with 4 bases between them. The CDR3 runs to 13 residues. The DNA of the CDR3 is TGTGCCAGCAGCGTAGACAAGAACACTGAAGCTTTCTTT. It translates to CASSVDKNTEAFF.

This clone has only a few counts. This chain uses TRBV11-1 with TRBJ1-5, with D tentatively TRBD1 (5 bases). The CDR3 is 14 residues long. The V and J ends lost 6 bases and 0 bases respectively, with 9 bases between them. Germline V lookup: CDR1 SGHAT, CDR2 FQDESV (reference sequence). The CDR3 nucleotides read TGTGCCAGCAGTCCAGGGAATAGCAATCAGCCCCAGCATTTT. Encoded protein: CASSPGNSNQPQHF.

This clone has a single count. The V and J genes are TRBV18 and TRBJ2-7; TRBD1 matches at 7 bases. In germline, CDR1 is KGHSH, CDR2 LQKENI. With 3 bases clipped from V and 7 bases from J, the junction kept 6 bases outside the gene matches. This CDR3 comprises 13 residues. DNA of the CDR3: TGTGCCAGCTCACCTACACAGGGGCGGGAGCAGTACTTC. Translated, it gives CASSPTQGREQYF.

The rearrangement joins TRBV30 to TRBJ1-6; D is perhaps TRBD1 (5 bases). The germline V gene encodes CDR1 GTSNPN and CDR2 SVGIG (reference sequence). The V end lost 1 base, the J end lost 7 bases, and 11 bases lay between the germline ends. CDR3 length equals 14 residues. CDR3 sequence: CAWSALGGNSPLHF. Written as DNA, the CDR3 is TGTGCCTGGAGTGCCCTCGGGGGAAATTCACCCCTCCACTTT.

This clone has only a few counts. The rearrangement uses TRBV19 and TRBJ1-1; 8 bases match TRBD1. The germline gives CDR1 LNHDA, CDR2 SQIVND (reference sequence). Losses at the gene ends were 6 bases for V and 6 bases for J; bases not matched to a gene: 6. This CDR3 comprises 13 residues. The CDR3 sequence: CASRRQGTAEAFF. CDR3 in DNA: TGTGCCAGTAGACGACAGGGGACCGCTGAAGCTTTCTTT.

The J gene is TRBJ2-1, the V gene TRBV6-5, with TRBD1 matching 11 bases. J was trimmed by 5 bases and V by 7 bases; bases with no gene match: 4. CDR3 length: 14 amino acids. Germline CDR1 is MNHEY and CDR2 is SVGAGI. The CDR3 sequence is CASIRDRGNNEQFF. The DNA for the CDR3 is TGTGCCAGCATCCGGGACAGGGGGAACAATGAGCAGTTCTTC.

The chain carries TRBV7-2 and TRBJ2-1; 7 bases line up with TRBD2. V gave up 0 bases and J gave up 0 bases; unmatched junction bases: 11. The CDR3 extends over 19 amino acids. Germline CDR1 and CDR2: SGHTA and FQGNSA. The CDR3 reads CASSLARPGLGSSYNEQFF. The CDR3 DNA reads TGTGCCAGCAGCTTAGCGCGCCCCGGACTAGGGAGCTCCTACAATGAGCAGTTCTTC.

This chain links TRBV7-9 with TRBJ1-6; the D gene is possibly TRBD1 (5 bases). From germline, CDR1 is SEHNR and CDR2 FQNEAQ (reference sequence). This CDR3 has 15 residues. The V and J ends lost 0 bases and 7 bases respectively, with 10 bases between them. CDR3 coding DNA: TGTGCCAGCAGCTTAGCCAGGGCCAAGAATTCACCCCTCCACTTT. It codes for CASSLARAKNSPLHF.

This clone was counted a few times. The gene calls are TRBV12-5 and TRBJ2-5; no clear D gene. V shed 2 bases and J shed 5 bases, with 6 bases lying between them. The CDR3 length is 12 residues. In germline, CDR1 is LGHNT, CDR2 FRNRAP. This chain's CDR3 is CASGLIRETQYF. The CDR3 nucleotides read TGTGCTAGTGGTTTGATACGGGAGACCCAGTACTTC.

This sequence joins TRBV18 and TRBJ1-5; D is uncertain. The CDR3 has 14 residues. The V and J ends lost 4 bases and 3 bases respectively, with 10 bases between them. Germline assignment: CDR1 KGHSH and CDR2 LQKENI. The CDR3 protein is CASSLRQTNQPQHF. Here the CDR3 DNA reads TGTGCCAGCTCACTGAGGCAAACCAATCAGCCCCAGCATTTT.

V usage is TRBV4-2 and J usage is TRBJ2-5; 11 nucleotides line up with TRBD2. The V gene end was trimmed by 2 bases and the J gene end by 5 bases; junction bases not matched to a gene: 7. CDR3 length: 16 amino acids. CDR1 is LGHNA, CDR2 YNFKEQ, per germline. The CDR3 DNA reads TGTGCCAGCAGCCAACAACTAGCGGGGGTAGGGGAGACCCAGTACTTC. Translating gives CASSQQLAGVGETQYF.